This T cell receptor (beta chain) emerged from a study of T cells in Graves' hyperthyroidism and ophthalmopathy. Only a few counts were recorded for this clonotype. The CDR3 regions of TCR beta were amplified from RNA transcripts. During a first-round RT-PCR of the TCR CDR3, the HTBI primer set was used. TCRdb fed the multiplex PCR reads into MiXCR, producing one record per CDR3 protein. The sample lists 800,000 or so distinct CDR3 sequences; roughly 40% were seen once. The CDR3 runs 16 residues. After removal of 5 bases from V and 5 bases from J, the junction contained 11 bases not matched to a gene. Germline assignment: CDR1 SGHTA and CDR2 FQGNSA.

The receptor's source is a man in his late teens or twenties with Graves' hyperthyroidism. V and J are TRBV7-2 and TRBJ2-2; 7 bases line up with TRBD2. The sequencing sample was made of blood. For the CDR3, the DNA is TGTGCCAGCAGCCAAACGGGCGGGAGACGGACCGGGGAGCTGTTTTTT. Its protein is CASSQTGGRRTGELFF.